These 20 T cell receptor beta chains were sequenced from one sample in a study of T cells after yellow fever vaccination. A single record per CDR3 protein comes from TCRdb applying MiXCR to the 5' RACE reads. The profile shows about 350,000 distinct CDR3 sequences, approximately 8% of them singletons. This sample comprised PBMCs, obtained around 45 days after the first yellow fever vaccination. Every receptor here comes from a man aged 18 to 30 who received the YFV17D yellow fever vaccine.

Ten or more counts support this clonotype. The chain carries TRBV6-2 or TRBV6-3 and TRBJ2-2; 7 bases are a match to TRBD2. Germline trimming cut 4 bases from V and 2 bases from J; bases unmatched to any gene: 1. CDR1 and CDR2 (germline): MNHEY, SVGEGT. The CDR3 has 14 amino acids. CDR3 loop: CASSSAGNTGELFF. CDR3 nucleotide sequence: TGTGCCAGCAGTTCAGCGGGAAACACCGGGGAGCTGTTTTTT.

This clonotype was found a few times. The chain recombines TRBV20-1 with TRBJ1-1, with D possibly being TRBD1 (6 bases). There are 13 residues in the CDR3. The germline V gene has CDR1 DFQATT and CDR2 SNEGSKA (reference sequence). The V end was cut by 5 bases, the J end by 3 bases, with 13 bases between. The CDR3 DNA follows: TGCAGTGCTGTTACAGGGTGGGACACTGAAGCTTTCTTT. This gives the protein CSAVTGWDTEAFF.

Only a few counts were recorded for this clonotype. This chain uses TRBV25-1 with TRBJ2-2; D is possibly TRBD1 or TRBD2 (6 bases each). In germline, CDR1 is MGHDK, CDR2 SYGVNS. The V end lost 3 bases, the J end lost 6 bases, and 20 bases lay between the germline ends. The CDR3 contains 17 residues. The chain's CDR3 is CASSDSGAGSYSGELFF. The CDR3 DNA is TGTGCCAGCAGTGATTCGGGGGCAGGGTCATATTCCGGGGAGCTGTTTTTT.

The chain has TRBV20-1 and TRBJ2-3; 7 bases line up with TRBD2. In germline, CDR1 is DFQATT, CDR2 SNEGSKA (reference sequence). V shed 5 bases, J shed 2 bases, and the junction held 10 bases outside the gene matches. The CDR3 consists of 15 residues. The CDR3 protein is CSAPSRDYATDTQYF. The CDR3 bases are TGCAGTGCTCCGAGCCGGGACTACGCCACAGATACGCAGTATTTT.

This chain joins TRBV4-3 and TRBJ1-6, with D perhaps TRBD1 (5 bases). V was shortened by 4 bases and J by 4 bases, with 8 bases between the two germline ends. This CDR3 spans 14 amino acids. Germline V lookup: CDR1 LGHNA, CDR2 YSLEER. CDR3 region: CASSPTEYNSPLHF. CDR3 DNA: TGCGCCAGCAGCCCGACAGAGTATAATTCACCCCTCCACTTT.

This chain links TRBV7-9 with TRBJ1-3, with a tentative D call TRBD1 (5 bases). Germline CDR1 reads SEHNR; CDR2 reads FQNEAQ (reference sequence). V shed 3 bases and J shed 8 bases, with 14 bases lying between them. There are 14 residues in the CDR3. The CDR3 nucleotides read TGTGCCAGCAGCTTGTCCGACAGTTCTCACACCATATATTTT. As protein: CASSLSDSSHTIYF.

V and J are TRBV19 and TRBJ1-5; a weak D match, TRBD1 (6 bases). Trimming left V 6 bases short and J 3 bases short, with 12 bases between. Germline V lookup: CDR1 LNHDA, CDR2 SQIVND (reference sequence). This CDR3 is built from 14 residues. CDR3 loop: CASSPTGHNQPQHF. In DNA, the CDR3 is TGTGCCAGTAGCCCGACAGGCCACAATCAGCCCCAGCATTTT.

This clonotype occurred many times. The rearrangement uses TRBV12-3 or TRBV12-4 and TRBJ2-7; 10 bases map to TRBD1. The CDR3 totals 16 residues. Losses at the gene ends were 3 bases for V and 12 bases for J; bases not matched to a gene: 17. The DNA of the CDR3 is TGTGCCAGCAGTTTTTTGGCGGGACAGGGGCCCCTCAATCCGTACTTC. It translates to CASSFLAGQGPLNPYF.

V usage is TRBV6-2 or TRBV6-3 and J usage is TRBJ2-5, with 7 bases lining up with TRBD1. V lost 3 bases, J lost 2 bases, and 9 bases stayed unmatched. This CDR3 region has 16 residues. CDR1 MNHEY and CDR2 SVGEGT come from the germline V gene. CDR3 loop: CASSYAGQGQQETQYF. The CDR3 DNA is TGTGCCAGCAGTTATGCCGGTCAGGGACAGCAAGAGACCCAGTACTTC.

The chain has TRBV14 and TRBJ2-4, with D possibly matching TRBD2 (6 bases). The CDR3 extends over 16 amino acids. V was cut by 1 base and J by 1 base, with 11 bases left in between. In germline, CDR1 is SGHDN, CDR2 FVKESK. The CDR3 DNA sequence: TGTGCCAGCAGCCAAGTTGGAGGGAGGGCCAAAAACATTCAGTACTTC. It specifies CASSQVGGRAKNIQYF.

This clonotype was counted only a few times. The J gene is TRBJ2-3, the V gene TRBV7-9; TRBD2 aligns across 8 bases. Losses at the gene ends were 4 bases for V and 2 bases for J; bases not matched to a gene: 8. Germline assignment: CDR1 SEHNR and CDR2 FQNEAQ (reference sequence). The CDR3 contains 16 residues. In nucleotides, the CDR3 is TGTGCCAGCAGCTCGGTTAGCGGGGAGACCACAGATACGCAGTATTTT. This encodes CASSSVSGETTDTQYF.

This clonotype was seen repeatedly, ten times or more. The V gene is TRBV5-1, the J gene TRBJ2-7; 10 bases match TRBD1. The germline V gene has CDR1 SGHRS and CDR2 YFSETQ. CDR3 length equals 15 residues. The J segment lost 2 bases and the V segment lost 4 bases, leaving 6 bases of the junction unmatched. CDR3 protein: CASSPRGQGAYEQYF. CDR3 DNA: TGCGCCAGCAGCCCCCGCGGACAGGGGGCCTACGAGCAGTACTTC.

This clonotype has more than one count but fewer than ten. In DNA form, the CDR3 reads TGCGCCAGCAGCATGACAGGGGGCACTGAAGCTTTCTTT. Protein product: CASSMTGGTEAFF. The chain is built from TRBV5-1 and TRBJ1-1, with TRBD1 matching 9 bases. The CDR3 is 13 residues long. Germline V lookup: CDR1 SGHRS, CDR2 YFSETQ. With 4 bases clipped from V and 4 bases from J, the junction kept 2 bases outside the gene matches.

This clonotype has a single count. One end of the junction is discordant with germline, which a read error may explain. The chain employs TRBV7-2 and TRBJ2-2; perhaps TRBD1 as D (5 bases). Per germline, CDR1 SGHTA and CDR2 FQGNSA. The CDR3 spans 16 residues. CDR3 protein: CASSLGPPGNAGELFF. The DNA for the CDR3 is TGTGCCAGCAGCTTAGGGCCTCCAGGGAACGCCGGGGAGCTGTTTTTT. Based on the CDR3 plus reference TRBV7-2 and TRBJ2-2, the full variable domain is GAGVSQSPSNKVTEKGKDVELRCDPISGHTALYWYRQSLGQGLEFLIYFQGNSAPDKSGLPSDRFSAERTGGSVSTLTIQRTQQEDSAVYLCASSLGPPGNAGELFFGEGSRLTVL.

This clonotype was seen at least ten times. The chain couples TRBV6-2 or TRBV6-3 to TRBJ1-5; D unresolved. With 4 bases removed from V and 1 base from J, the gap between germline ends came to 11 bases. The CDR3 length is 15 residues. The germline V gene encodes CDR1 MNHEY and CDR2 SVGEGT. The CDR3 DNA is TGTGCCAGCAGTTGGCGAACGAGAAGCAATCAGCCCCAGCATTTT. This gives the protein CASSWRTRSNQPQHF.

Many counts were recorded for this clonotype. The rearrangement uses TRBV12-3 or TRBV12-4 and TRBJ2-2; D gene uncertain. Between the trimmed V and J ends, which lost 7 bases and 2 bases, there was a span of 8 bases. The length of the CDR3 is 13 residues. CDR3 loop: CASTSPNTGELFF. The CDR3 DNA is TGTGCCAGCACCAGCCCAAACACCGGGGAGCTGTTTTTT.

This clonotype was seen more than once but under ten times. The chain uses TRBV19 and TRBJ2-5, with a weak D call TRBD2 (5 bases). The germline V and J ends were trimmed by 8 bases and 5 bases, with 15 bases remaining between them. In germline, CDR1 is LNHDA, CDR2 SQIVND (reference sequence). This CDR3 has 13 residues. The CDR3 bases are TGTGCCAGTGGGAACCGGGGTACCGAGACCCAGTACTTC. Translating gives CASGNRGTETQYF.

The chain uses TRBV6-2 or TRBV6-3 and TRBJ2-1, with 11 bases aligning to TRBD2. Germline loops: CDR1 MNHEY, CDR2 SVGEGT. V was clipped by 5 bases and J by 3 bases; unmatched bases: 3. This CDR3 contains 15 residues. CDR3 nucleotides: TGTGCCAGCAGTCGTAGCGGGGGGGGCTACAATGAGCAGTTCTTC. It yields the protein CASSRSGGGYNEQFF.

This clonotype turned up a few times. The chain uses TRBV25-1 and TRBJ2-3, with no clear D. The ends were cut back, 5 bases at V and 4 bases at J, with 16 bases in the middle. Germline V gives CDR1 MGHDK, CDR2 SYGVNS. CDR3 length: 15 amino acids. CDR3 sequence reads: CASSTSGGTSDTQYF. For the CDR3, the DNA is TGTGCCAGCAGTACCTCGGGCGGTACCTCAGATACGCAGTATTTT.

This clonotype was seen repeatedly, ten times or more. The J gene is TRBJ2-4, the V gene TRBV7-2, with 8 bases that match TRBD1. This CDR3 comprises 16 residues. Trimming removed 4 bases from V and 2 bases from J; junction bases left unmatched: 7. CDR1 is SGHTA, CDR2 FQGNSA, per germline. The CDR3 reads CASSYGQGGSKNIQYF. The CDR3 DNA is TGTGCCAGCAGCTACGGACAGGGTGGATCCAAAAACATTCAGTACTTC.